These T cell receptor beta chains were read from a single sample in a study of T cells after somatic rescue of genetic block. Repertoires were generated with immunoSEQ multiplex PCR, while TCRdb's copy carries only in-frame clones and drops some. The table includes about 72,000 clones, approximately 91% detected once. Sequencing was carried out using peripheral blood mononuclear cells (PBMCs). The receptors were gathered from a man aged 30-40 years. Both conserved end residues are part of each CDR3. Fields, in order: clone size, V gene, J gene, D gene, CDR3 DNA, CDR3 protein. The D gene is left open where the match is weak. For some rows the clone size is stated as once, few or many, or as a class when expanded; others skip it.

once,TRBV28,TRBJ2-1,.,TGTGCCAGCAGACTCCCGACACGGAGCTCCTACAATGAGCAGTTCTTC,CASRLPTRSSYNEQFF
.,TRBV15,TRBJ1-4,.,TGTGCCACCAGCACTTATGAAAAACTGTTTTTT,CATSTYEKLFF
.,TRBV9,TRBJ2-1,.,TGTGCCAGCAGCGTACGCTCCTACAATGAGCAGTTCTTC,CASSVRSYNEQFF
.,TRBV10-3,TRBJ2-5,TRBD2,TGTGCCATAATGACCGACGGGGGGGAGACCCAGTACTTC,CAIMTDGGETQYF
.,TRBV30,TRBJ1-2,.,TGTGCCTGGGGCCGAGAATTCACTAACTATGGCTACACCTTC,CAWGREFTNYGYTF
.,TRBV5-6,TRBJ2-1,.,TGTGCCAGCAGCGCGCGCGGACAGCACTACAATGAGCAGTTCTTC,CASSARGQHYNEQFF
.,TRBV5-6,TRBJ2-7,.,TGTGCCAGCAGCTTGGGTCTTTTTTACGAGCAGTACTTC,CASSLGLFYEQYF
.,TRBV5-6,TRBJ2-1,.,TGTGCCAGCAGCGACGACAATGAGCAGTTCTTC,CASSDDNEQFF
.,TRBV10-3,TRBJ2-7,TRBD1,TGTGCCCCCCGGACAGGGGGCTCCTACGAGCAGTACTTC,CAPRTGGSYEQYF
.,TRBV6-6,TRBJ2-5,.,TGTGCCAGCAGTTCCCAAGAGACCCAGTACTTC,CASSSQETQYF
once,TRBV6-1,TRBJ2-1,.,TGTGCCAGCAGTGCCGGGGATTTAAGCCCGTTCTTC,CASSAGDLSPFF
.,TRBV27,TRBJ2-1,.,TGTGCCAGCAGTTTCGCAGCCGACAATGAGCAGTTCTTC,CASSFAADNEQFF
.,TRBV2,TRBJ1-5,.,TGTGCCAGCAGATCTTCCAATCAGCCCCAGCATTTT,CASRSSNQPQHF
.,TRBV2,TRBJ1-1,.,TGTGCCAGCAGTGAACTGCGGGCGCCGAACACTGAAGCTTTCTTT,CASSELRAPNTEAFF
.,TRBV6-1,TRBJ2-7,.,TGCGCCAGCAGTGAAAGTTTGGACGAGCAGTACTTC,CASSESLDEQYF
.,TRBV6-5,TRBJ1-1,.,TGTGCCAGCAGTAGGCCGGAGAGGGCTGCTGAAGCTTTCTTT,CASSRPERAAEAFF
once,TRBV11-2,TRBJ2-7,.,TGTGCCAGCGGCCCTCTAGACAGCTACGAGCAGTACTTC,CASGPLDSYEQYF
.,TRBV27,TRBJ2-3,TRBD2,TGTGCCAGCAGTTACACATTGGGGGGGGCAGATACGCAGTATTTT,CASSYTLGGADTQYF
.,TRBV6-1,TRBJ1-2,TRBD1,TGTGCCAGCAGTGAACCCGGACAGGGAGGTGACTATGGCTACACCTTC,CASSEPGQGGDYGYTF
.,TRBV27,TRBJ2-7,.,TGTGCCAGCAGTCTTGGGACATCATCCTACGAGCAGTACTTC,CASSLGTSSYEQYF
.,TRBV6-6,TRBJ2-1,TRBD2,TGTGCCAGCAGGACTAGCGGGAACAACAATGAGCAGTTCTTC,CASRTSGNNNEQFF
.,TRBV2,TRBJ2-7,TRBD1,TGTGCCAGCAGTGAAGCGTGGACAGGCGAGCAGTACTTC,CASSEAWTGEQYF
.,TRBV12-2,TRBJ1-5,.,TGTGCAAGTCCGAAATACAGGGGGCTCCCCTATAGCAATCAGCCCCAGCATTTT,CASPKYRGLPYSNQPQHF
.,TRBV5-5,TRBJ1-2,TRBD1,TGTGCCAGCAGCCCAGGACAGGGAGGAGGCTACACCTTC,CASSPGQGGGYTF
once,TRBV6-1,TRBJ2-5,TRBD1,TGTGCCAGCAGCCGCCGGGACAGGGTTGAGACCCAGTACTTC,CASSRRDRVETQYF
.,TRBV7-9,TRBJ2-2,.,TGTGCCAGCAGTATAACCGGGGAGCTGTTTTTT,CASSITGELFF
.,TRBV18,TRBJ1-3,.,TGTGCCAGCTCACAACAGGGAAGCGGAAACACCATATATTTT,CASSQQGSGNTIYF
.,TRBV30,TRBJ1-5,.,TGTGCCTGGAGTGTGTCAGGGCTTGGTCAGCCCCAGCATTTT,CAWSVSGLGQPQHF
.,TRBV7-3,TRBJ1-1,TRBD1,TGTGCCAGCACCCACAGGGGAGGAACTGAAGCTTTCTTT,CASTHRGGTEAFF
.,TRBV6-1,TRBJ1-1,.,TGTGCCAGCAGTTTTGGGGAAGCTTTCTTT,CASSFGEAFF
.,TRBV11-1,TRBJ1-4,.,TGTGCCAGCAGCAGTAGCGGGCAGAAAAATGAAAAACTGTTTTTT,CASSSSGQKNEKLFF
.,TRBV7-3,TRBJ2-1,.,TGTGCCAGCAGCTTTGGCGGGGAGGAGCAGTTCTTC,CASSFGGEEQFF
.,TRBV14,TRBJ2-7,.,TGTGCCAGCAGCCAAGTGGACCTCCACGAGCAGTACTTC,CASSQVDLHEQYF
.,TRBV7-9,TRBJ1-4,TRBD1,TGTGCCAGCAGCAAAATGACAGGGTCTGGTAATGAAAAACTGTTTTTT,CASSKMTGSGNEKLFF
.,TRBV7-6,TRBJ2-1,.,TGTGCCAGCAGCCCTCCCGGCAATGAGCAGTTCTTC,CASSPPGNEQFF
.,TRBV27,TRBJ1-1,.,TGTGCCAGCAGTTTTAGGTCACAGAACACTGAAGCTTTCTTT,CASSFRSQNTEAFF
.,TRBV2,TRBJ1-4,.,TGTGCCAGCAGTACGCTAGCGGGGGCGGATCACTCTAATGAAAAACTGTTTTTT,CASSTLAGADHSNEKLFF
.,TRBV28,TRBJ2-3,.,TGTGCCAGCAGTTTTCCAGAAACAGATACGCAGTATTTT,CASSFPETDTQYF
.,TRBV6-6,TRBJ2-2,TRBD1,TGTGCCAGCACCAAGAGGGGGACAGGGAACACCGGGGAGCTGTTTTTT,CASTKRGTGNTGELFF
.,TRBV10-3,TRBJ1-2,TRBD1,TGTGCCATCAGTGAAGGGGACAGCCACGACTATGGCTACACCTTC,CAISEGDSHDYGYTF
.,TRBV10-2,TRBJ2-7,.,TGCGCCAGCAGTGAGTCGAGGGGCCGCTACGAGCAGTACTTC,CASSESRGRYEQYF
.,TRBV27,TRBJ2-7,.,TGTGCCAGCAGTTTAACCCTCTCCTACGAGCAGTACTTC,CASSLTLSYEQYF
.,TRBV21-1,TRBJ2-7,.,TGTGCCAGCAGCAATCCCCCCGGCGCCTCTGGCTCTCACGAGCAGTACTTC,CASSNPPGASGSHEQYF
.,TRBV2,TRBJ2-5,.,TGTGCCAGCAGCGGGGGGCCTGAGACCCAGTACTTC,CASSGGPETQYF
.,TRBV5-5,TRBJ2-7,.,TGTGCCAGCAGCGTGGGTGCAGGGGAATACGAGCAGTACTTC,CASSVGAGEYEQYF
.,TRBV27,TRBJ1-1,.,TGTGCCAGCAGTCCCTCGGCCGGGAAGGCTGAAGCTTTCTTT,CASSPSAGKAEAFF
.,TRBV7-3,TRBJ1-2,.,TGTGCCAGCAGCTTATCGGGGAAGGGCTACACCTTC,CASSLSGKGYTF
.,TRBV5-1,TRBJ1-5,.,TGCGCCAGCAGCTTGGTTGCGGGAAATCAGCCCCAGCATTTT,CASSLVAGNQPQHF
.,TRBV2,TRBJ2-7,.,TGTGCCAGCAGTGCCGAGGACAGCCTCTACGAGCAGTACTTC,CASSAEDSLYEQYF
.,TRBV2,TRBJ2-6,.,TGTGCCAGCAGTGAAGCGCTTGGGGGGCCAGGGGCCAACGTCCTGACTTTC,CASSEALGGPGANVLTF
.,TRBV6-1,TRBJ1-5,.,TGTGCCAGCAGTTTGGCAGGGTTTCAGCCCCAGCATTTT,CASSLAGFQPQHF
.,TRBV5-4,TRBJ2-7,.,TGTGCCAGCAGCCCCCGGGACAAGTTCTACGAGCAGTACTTC,CASSPRDKFYEQYF